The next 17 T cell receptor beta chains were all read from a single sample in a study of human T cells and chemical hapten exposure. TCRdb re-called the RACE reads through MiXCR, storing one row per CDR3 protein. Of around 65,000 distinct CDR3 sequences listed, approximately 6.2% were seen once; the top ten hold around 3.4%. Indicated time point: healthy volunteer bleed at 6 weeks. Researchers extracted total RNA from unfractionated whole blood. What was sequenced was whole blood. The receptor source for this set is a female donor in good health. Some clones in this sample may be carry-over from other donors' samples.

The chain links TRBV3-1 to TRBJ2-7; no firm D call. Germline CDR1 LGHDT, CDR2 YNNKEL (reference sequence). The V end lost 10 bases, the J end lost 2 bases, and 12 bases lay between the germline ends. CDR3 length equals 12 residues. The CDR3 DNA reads TGTGCCACCAGAGGCAACGCCTACGAGCAGTACTTC. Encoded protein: CATRGNAYEQYF.

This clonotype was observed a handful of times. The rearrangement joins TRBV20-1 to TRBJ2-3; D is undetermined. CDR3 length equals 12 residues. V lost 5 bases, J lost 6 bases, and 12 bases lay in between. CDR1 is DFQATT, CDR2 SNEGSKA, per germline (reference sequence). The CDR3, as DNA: TGCAGTGCTCAAGAGCAGAGGGATACGCAGTATTTT. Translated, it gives CSAQEQRDTQYF.

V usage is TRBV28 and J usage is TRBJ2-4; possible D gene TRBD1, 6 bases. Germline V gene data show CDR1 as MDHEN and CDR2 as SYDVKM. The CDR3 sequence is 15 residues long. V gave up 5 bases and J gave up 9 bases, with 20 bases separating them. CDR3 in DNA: TGTGCCAGCAGTGGGCTACAAGGGGGTCCCACCATTCAGTACTTC. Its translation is CASSGLQGGPTIQYF.

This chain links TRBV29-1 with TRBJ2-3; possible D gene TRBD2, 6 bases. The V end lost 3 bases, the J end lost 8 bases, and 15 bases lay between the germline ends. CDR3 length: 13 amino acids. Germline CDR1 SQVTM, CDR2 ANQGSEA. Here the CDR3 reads CSVDGVRGVTQYF. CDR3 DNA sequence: TGCAGCGTTGACGGGGTCCGCGGGGTTACGCAGTATTTT.

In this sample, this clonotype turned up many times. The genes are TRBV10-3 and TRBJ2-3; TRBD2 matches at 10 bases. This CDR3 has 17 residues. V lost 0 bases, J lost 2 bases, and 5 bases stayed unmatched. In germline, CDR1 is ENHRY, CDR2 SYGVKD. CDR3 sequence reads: CAISESGSGRHTDTQYF. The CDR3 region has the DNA TGTGCCATCAGTGAGTCGGGTAGCGGGAGGCACACAGATACGCAGTATTTT.

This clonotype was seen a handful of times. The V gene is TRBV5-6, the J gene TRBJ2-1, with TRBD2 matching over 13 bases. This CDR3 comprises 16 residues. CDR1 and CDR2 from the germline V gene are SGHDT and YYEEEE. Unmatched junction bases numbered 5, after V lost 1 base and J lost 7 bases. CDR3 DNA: TGTGCCAGCAGCTTGCCCGGGACTAGCGGGAAGAATGAGCAGTTCTTC. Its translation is CASSLPGTSGKNEQFF. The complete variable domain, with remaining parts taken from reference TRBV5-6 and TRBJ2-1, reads DAGVTQSPTHLIKTRGQQVTLRCSPKSGHDTVSWYQQALGQGPQFIFQYYEEEERQRGNFPDRFSGHQFPNYSSELNVNALLLGDSALYLCASSLPGTSGKNEQFFGPGTRLTVL.

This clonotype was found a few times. CDR3 amino acids: CASSQVDKTTNEKLFF. In DNA form, the CDR3 reads TGTGCCAGCAGCCAAGTGGACAAGACAACTAATGAAAAACTGTTTTTT. The chain employs TRBV4-2 and TRBJ1-4; perhaps TRBD1 as D (5 bases). CDR1 is LGHNA and CDR2 is YNFKEQ in the germline V gene. The ends were cut back, 1 base at V and 0 bases at J, with 9 bases in the middle. The length of the CDR3 is 16 residues.

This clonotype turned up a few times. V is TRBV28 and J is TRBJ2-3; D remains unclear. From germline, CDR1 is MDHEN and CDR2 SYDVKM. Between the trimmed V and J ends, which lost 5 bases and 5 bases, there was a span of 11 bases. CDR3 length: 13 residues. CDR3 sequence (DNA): TGTGCCAGCAGTCCCCCCTCGGTAGATACGCAGTATTTT. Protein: CASSPPSVDTQYF.

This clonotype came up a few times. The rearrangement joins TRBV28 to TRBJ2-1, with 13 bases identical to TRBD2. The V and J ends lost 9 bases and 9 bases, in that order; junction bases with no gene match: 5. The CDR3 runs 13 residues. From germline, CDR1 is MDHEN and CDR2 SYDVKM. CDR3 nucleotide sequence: TGTGCCAGTACTAGCGGGAGGGCCGGTGAGCAGTTCTTC. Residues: CASTSGRAGEQFF.

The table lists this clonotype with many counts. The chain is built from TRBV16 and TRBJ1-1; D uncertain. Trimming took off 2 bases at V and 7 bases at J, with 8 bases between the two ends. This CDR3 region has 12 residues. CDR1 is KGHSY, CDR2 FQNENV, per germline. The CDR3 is CASSQRPIEAFF. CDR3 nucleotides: TGTGCCAGCAGCCAAAGACCGATTGAAGCTTTCTTT.

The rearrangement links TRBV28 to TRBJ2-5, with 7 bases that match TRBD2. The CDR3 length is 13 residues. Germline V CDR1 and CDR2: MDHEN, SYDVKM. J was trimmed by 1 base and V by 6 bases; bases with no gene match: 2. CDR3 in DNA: TGTGCCAGCAGGGGAGGGCCCCAAGAGACCCAGTACTTC. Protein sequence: CASRGGPQETQYF.

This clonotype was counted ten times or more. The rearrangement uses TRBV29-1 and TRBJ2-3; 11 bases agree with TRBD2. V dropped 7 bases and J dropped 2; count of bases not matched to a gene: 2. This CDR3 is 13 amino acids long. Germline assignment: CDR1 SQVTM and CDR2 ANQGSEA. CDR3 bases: TGCAGCGGACTAGCGGGACCCACAGATACGCAGTATTTT. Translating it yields CSGLAGPTDTQYF.

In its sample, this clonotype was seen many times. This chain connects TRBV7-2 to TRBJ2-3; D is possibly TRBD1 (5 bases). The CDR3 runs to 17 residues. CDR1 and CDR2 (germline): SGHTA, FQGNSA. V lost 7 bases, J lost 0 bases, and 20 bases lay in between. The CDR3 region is CASNLKRAGLSTDTQYF. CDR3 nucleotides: TGTGCCAGCAACCTTAAAAGGGCAGGGCTTAGCACAGATACGCAGTATTTT.

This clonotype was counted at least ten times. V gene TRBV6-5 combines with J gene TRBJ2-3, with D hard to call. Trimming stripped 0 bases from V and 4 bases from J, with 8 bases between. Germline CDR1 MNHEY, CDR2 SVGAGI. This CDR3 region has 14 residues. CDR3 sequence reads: CASSYSGAADTQYF. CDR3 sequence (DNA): TGTGCCAGCAGTTACTCAGGTGCAGCAGATACGCAGTATTTT.

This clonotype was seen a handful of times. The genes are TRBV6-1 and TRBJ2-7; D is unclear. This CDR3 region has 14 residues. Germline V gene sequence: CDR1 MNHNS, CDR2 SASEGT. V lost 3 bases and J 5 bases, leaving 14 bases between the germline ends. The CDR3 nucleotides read TGTGCCAGCAGTGACTTTCTACAAGGAGACGAGCAGTACTTC. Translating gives CASSDFLQGDEQYF.

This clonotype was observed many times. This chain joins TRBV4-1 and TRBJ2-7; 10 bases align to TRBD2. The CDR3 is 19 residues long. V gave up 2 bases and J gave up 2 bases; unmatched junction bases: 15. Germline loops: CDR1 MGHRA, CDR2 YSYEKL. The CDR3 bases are TGCGCCAGCAGCCAACCCTCCCAACTAGGAGCGGGAGGGGCCTACGAGCAGTACTTC. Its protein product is CASSQPSQLGAGGAYEQYF.

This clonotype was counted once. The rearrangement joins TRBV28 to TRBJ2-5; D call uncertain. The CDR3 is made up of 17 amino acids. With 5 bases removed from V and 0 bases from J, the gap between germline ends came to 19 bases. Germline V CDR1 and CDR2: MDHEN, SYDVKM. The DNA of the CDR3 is TGTGCCAGCAGTCCATTCGTAAGGGCGAAGTACCAAGAGACCCAGTACTTC. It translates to CASSPFVRAKYQETQYF.